This T cell receptor (beta chain) was found in a study of T-cell reconstitution after alpha-beta-depleted transplantation in children. V was pared by 0 bases and J by 4 bases, with 8 bases between. The CDR3 is made up of 14 amino acids. The germline CDR1 and CDR2 sequences are LGHDT and YNNKEL (reference sequence). Unique molecular identifiers were incorporated into the prepared TCRbeta library. TCRdb used MiXCR to reprocess the PCR reads, holding one entry per CDR3 protein. Here the sample spans some 600,000 distinct CDR3 sequences, around 13% being singletons. Study outcomes and limitations: Surviving recipient T cells and intrathymic progenitors accounted for some patients' high TCRbeta diversity at day 60. Alpha-beta T cells about two months after transplant reportedly derived from several hundred expanded graft clones. T-cell numbers and diversity one year post-transplant derived largely from freshly generated T cells.

There are many counts of this clonotype. Its cognate antigen is unknown. The sequenced sample was PBMCs, mostly from graft donor cells, obtained 360 days after TCRalphabeta/CD19-depleted stem cell transplant. The source of this sequence is a male patient younger than 18 who had a stem cell transplant for acute myeloid leukemia, so the T cells may come from the graft donor. The genes are TRBV3-1 and TRBJ2-3; D is perhaps TRBD1 or TRBD2 (5 bases each). CDR3 sequence reads: CASSQDRGPDTQYF. The DNA of the CDR3 is TGTGCCAGCAGCCAAGATCGGGGCCCAGATACGCAGTATTTT.